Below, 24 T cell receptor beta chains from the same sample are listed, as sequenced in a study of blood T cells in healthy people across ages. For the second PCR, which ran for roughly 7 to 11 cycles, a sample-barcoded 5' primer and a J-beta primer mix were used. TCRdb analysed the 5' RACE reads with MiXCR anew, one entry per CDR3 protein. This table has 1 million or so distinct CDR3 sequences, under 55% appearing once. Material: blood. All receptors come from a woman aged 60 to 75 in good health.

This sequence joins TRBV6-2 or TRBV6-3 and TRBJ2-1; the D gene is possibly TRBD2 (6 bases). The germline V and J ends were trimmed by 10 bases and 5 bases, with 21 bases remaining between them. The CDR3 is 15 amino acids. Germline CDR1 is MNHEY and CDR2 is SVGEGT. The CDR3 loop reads CATESPSDYDNEQFF. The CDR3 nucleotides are TGTGCCACCGAGAGCCCTTCGGACTATGACAATGAGCAGTTCTTC.

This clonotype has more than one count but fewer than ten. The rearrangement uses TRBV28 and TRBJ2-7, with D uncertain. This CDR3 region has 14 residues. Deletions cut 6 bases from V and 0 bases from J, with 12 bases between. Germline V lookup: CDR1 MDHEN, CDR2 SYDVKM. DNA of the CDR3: TGTGCCAGCAGACTAACATGGGGCTCCTACGAGCAGTACTTC. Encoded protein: CASRLTWGSYEQYF.

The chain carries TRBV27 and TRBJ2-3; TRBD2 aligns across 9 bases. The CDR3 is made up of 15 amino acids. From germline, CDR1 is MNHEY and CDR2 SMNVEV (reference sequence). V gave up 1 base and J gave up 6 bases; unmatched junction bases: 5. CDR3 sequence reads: CASSLWAGGGDTQYF. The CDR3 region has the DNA TGTGCCAGCAGTTTATGGGCGGGAGGGGGTGATACGCAGTATTTT.

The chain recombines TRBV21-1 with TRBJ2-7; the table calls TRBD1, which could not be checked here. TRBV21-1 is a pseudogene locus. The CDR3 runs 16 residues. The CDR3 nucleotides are TGTGCCAGCAGCAAAGCGGGGCAGGGGTACACCTACGAGCAGTACTTC. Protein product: CASSKAGQGYTYEQYF.

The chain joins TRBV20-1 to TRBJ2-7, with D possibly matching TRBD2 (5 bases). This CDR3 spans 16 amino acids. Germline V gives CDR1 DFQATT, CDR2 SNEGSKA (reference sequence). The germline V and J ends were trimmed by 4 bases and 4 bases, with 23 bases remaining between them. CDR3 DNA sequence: TGCAGTGCTAATACGCCACGGGGAGTGGGGTTTTACGAGCAGTACTTC. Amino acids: CSANTPRGVGFYEQYF.

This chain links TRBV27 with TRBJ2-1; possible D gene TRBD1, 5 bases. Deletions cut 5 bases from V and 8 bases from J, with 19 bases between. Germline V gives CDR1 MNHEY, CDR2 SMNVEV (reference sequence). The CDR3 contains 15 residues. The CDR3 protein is CASSPTDWPLDEQFF. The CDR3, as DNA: TGTGCCAGCAGTCCGACAGATTGGCCGCTGGATGAGCAGTTCTTC.

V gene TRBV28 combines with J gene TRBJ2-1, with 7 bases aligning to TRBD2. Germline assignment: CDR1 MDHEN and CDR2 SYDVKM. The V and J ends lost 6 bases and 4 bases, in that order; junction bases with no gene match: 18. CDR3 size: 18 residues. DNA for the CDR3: TGTGCCAGCAGGGGGGGGGAGTCCAGATGGGGGATATACAATGAGCAGTTCTTC. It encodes CASRGGESRWGIYNEQFF.

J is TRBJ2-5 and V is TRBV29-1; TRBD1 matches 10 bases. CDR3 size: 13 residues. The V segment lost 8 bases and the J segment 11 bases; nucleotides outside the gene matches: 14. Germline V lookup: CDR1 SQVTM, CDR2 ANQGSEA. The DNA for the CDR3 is TGCAGCCTGGGACAGGGGTCTAGTAATGAGCAGTACTTC. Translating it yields CSLGQGSSNEQYF.

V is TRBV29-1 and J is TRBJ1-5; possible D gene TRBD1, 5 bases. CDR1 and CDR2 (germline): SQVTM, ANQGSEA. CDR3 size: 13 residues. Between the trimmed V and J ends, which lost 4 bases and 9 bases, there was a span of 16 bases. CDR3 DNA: TGCAGCGTTGGGTTCGGGGGTGGCCGGCCCCAGCATTTT. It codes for CSVGFGGGRPQHF.

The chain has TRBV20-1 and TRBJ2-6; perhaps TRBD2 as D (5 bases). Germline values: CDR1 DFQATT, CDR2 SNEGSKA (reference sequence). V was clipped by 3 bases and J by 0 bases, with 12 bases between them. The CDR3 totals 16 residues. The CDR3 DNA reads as TGCAGTGCTAGGGCCCTTCGGGGCTCTGGGGCCAACGTCCTGACTTTC. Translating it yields CSARALRGSGANVLTF.

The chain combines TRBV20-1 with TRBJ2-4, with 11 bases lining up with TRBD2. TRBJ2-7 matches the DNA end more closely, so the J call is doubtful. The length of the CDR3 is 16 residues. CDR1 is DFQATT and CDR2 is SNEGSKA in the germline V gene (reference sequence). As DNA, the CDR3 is TGCAGTGCTAGGGTTCGACTAGCGGGATTGAATTACGAGCAGTACTTC. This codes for CSARVRLAGLNYEQYF.

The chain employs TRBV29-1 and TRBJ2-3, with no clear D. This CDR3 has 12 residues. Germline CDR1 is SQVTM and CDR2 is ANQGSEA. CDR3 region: CSQKGWGDTQYF. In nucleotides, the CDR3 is TGCAGTCAAAAAGGTTGGGGAGATACGCAGTATTTT.

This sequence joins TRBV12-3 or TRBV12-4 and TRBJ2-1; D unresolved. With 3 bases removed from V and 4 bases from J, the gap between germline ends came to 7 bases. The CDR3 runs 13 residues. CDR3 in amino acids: CASSLLLYNEQFF. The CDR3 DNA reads TGTGCCAGCAGTTTGCTACTGTACAATGAGCAGTTCTTC.

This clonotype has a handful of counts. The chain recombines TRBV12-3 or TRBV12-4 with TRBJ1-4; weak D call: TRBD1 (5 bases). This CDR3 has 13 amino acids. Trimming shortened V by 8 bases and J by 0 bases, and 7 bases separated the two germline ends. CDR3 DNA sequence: TGTGCCAGCGGGGGAGCAACTAATGAAAAACTGTTTTTT. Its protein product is CASGGATNEKLFF.

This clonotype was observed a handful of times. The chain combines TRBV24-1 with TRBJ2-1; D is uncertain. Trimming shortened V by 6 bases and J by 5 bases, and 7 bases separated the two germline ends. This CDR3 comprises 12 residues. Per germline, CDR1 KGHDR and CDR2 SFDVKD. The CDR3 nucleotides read TGTGCCACCAGTTATACAAACAATGAGCAGTTCTTC. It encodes CATSYTNNEQFF.

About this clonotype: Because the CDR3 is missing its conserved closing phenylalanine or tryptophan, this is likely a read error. The DNA for the CDR3 is TGCGCCAGCAGTGAGTCGGGGTCGAACACCGGGGAGCTGTTTCTT. Its translation: CASSESGSNTGELFL. The chain joins TRBV10-1 to TRBJ2-2; D is unclear. The CDR3 contains 15 residues. The V and J ends lost 0 bases and 0 bases respectively, with 5 bases between them. Germline values: CDR1 WNHNN, CDR2 SYGVQD (reference sequence).

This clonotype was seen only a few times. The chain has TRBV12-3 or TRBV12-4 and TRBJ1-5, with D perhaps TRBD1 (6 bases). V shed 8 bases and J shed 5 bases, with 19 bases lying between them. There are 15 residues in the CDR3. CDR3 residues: CASRGYRKGDQPQHF. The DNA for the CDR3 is TGTGCCAGCCGGGGGTACAGGAAGGGGGATCAGCCCCAGCATTTT.

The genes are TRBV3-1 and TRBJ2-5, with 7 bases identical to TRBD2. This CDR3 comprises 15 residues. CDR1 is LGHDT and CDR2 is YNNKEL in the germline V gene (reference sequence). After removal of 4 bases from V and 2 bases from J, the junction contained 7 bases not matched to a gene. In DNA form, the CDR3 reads TGTGCCAGCAGCCCCCAGGGACTATTACAAGAGACCCAGTACTTC. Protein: CASSPQGLLQETQYF.

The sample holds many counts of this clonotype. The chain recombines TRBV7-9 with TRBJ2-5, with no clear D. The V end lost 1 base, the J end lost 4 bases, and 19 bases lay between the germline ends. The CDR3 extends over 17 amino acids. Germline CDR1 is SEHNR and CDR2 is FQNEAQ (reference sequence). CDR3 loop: CASSLVGNGPKLETQYF. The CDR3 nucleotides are TGTGCCAGCAGCTTAGTGGGGAACGGGCCCAAGCTAGAGACCCAGTACTTC.

The CDR3 protein is CAVRASTDTQYF. The CDR3 DNA reads as TGTGCCGTCAGGGCAAGCACAGATACGCAGTATTTT. The V gene is TRBV6-5, the J gene TRBJ2-3; TRBD1 might be the D (5 bases). The CDR3 consists of 12 residues. The germline CDR1 and CDR2 sequences are MNHEY and SVGAGI. The germline V and J ends were trimmed by 11 bases and 0 bases, with 9 bases remaining between them.

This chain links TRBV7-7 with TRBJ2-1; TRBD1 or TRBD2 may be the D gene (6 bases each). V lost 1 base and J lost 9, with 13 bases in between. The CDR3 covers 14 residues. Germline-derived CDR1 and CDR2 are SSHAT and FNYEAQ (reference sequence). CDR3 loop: CASSLGLGGSEQFF. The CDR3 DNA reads TGTGCCAGCAGCTTAGGACTAGGGGGGAGTGAGCAGTTCTTC.

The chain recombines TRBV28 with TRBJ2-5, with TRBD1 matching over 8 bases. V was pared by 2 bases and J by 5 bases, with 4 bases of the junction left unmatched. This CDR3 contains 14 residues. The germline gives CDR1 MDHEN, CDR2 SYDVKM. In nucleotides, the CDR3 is TGTGCCAGCAGTTTACAGGGGGCGGCTGAGACCCAGTACTTC. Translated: CASSLQGAAETQYF.

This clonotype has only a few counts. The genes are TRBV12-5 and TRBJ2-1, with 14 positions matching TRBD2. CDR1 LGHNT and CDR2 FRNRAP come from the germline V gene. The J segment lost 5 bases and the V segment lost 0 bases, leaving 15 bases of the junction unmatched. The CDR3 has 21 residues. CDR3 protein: CASGLVGSETSGRAKDNEQFF. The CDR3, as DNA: TGTGCTAGTGGTTTGGTAGGTTCGGAGACTAGCGGGAGGGCCAAAGACAATGAGCAGTTCTTC. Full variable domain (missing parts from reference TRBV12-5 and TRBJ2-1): DARVTQTPRHKVTEMGQEVTMRCQPILGHNTVFWYRQTMMQGLELLAYFRNRAPLDDSGMPKDRFSAEMPDATLATLKIQPSEPRDSAVYFCASGLVGSETSGRAKDNEQFFGPGTRLTVL.

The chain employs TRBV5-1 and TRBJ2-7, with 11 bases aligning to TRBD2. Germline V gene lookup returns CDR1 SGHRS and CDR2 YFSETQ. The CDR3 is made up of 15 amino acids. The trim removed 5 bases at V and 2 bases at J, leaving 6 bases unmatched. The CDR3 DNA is TGCGCCAGCAGAGAACTAGCGGGAGCCCCCTACGAGCAGTACTTC. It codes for CASRELAGAPYEQYF.